The TCR beta chain under discussion was sequenced for a study of vaccination effects on CD4 cells after COVID-19. V was clipped by 0 bases and J by 7 bases, with 11 bases between them. CDR3 size: 14 residues. CDR1 and CDR2 (germline): SGHTS, YDEGEE. Comments on this clone: Its antigen remains unknown.

Profiled with immunoSEQ multiplex PCR; TCRdb holds only in-frame clones, not every one. The table records about 63,000 clones, roughly 80% of them present only once. Peptide-pool stimulation followed by sequencing identified expanded antigen-specific CD4+ clonotypes in the ViraFEST assay. After less than twelve days in culture, the CD4+ T cells were isolated. Recipients of the vaccine had no prior SARS-CoV-2 infection and negative nucleocapsid antibodies. V is TRBV5-8 and J is TRBJ1-5; D is uncertain. The sample here was CD4+ T cells from PBMCs cultured with HCoV-OC43 spike peptides, taken before COVID-19 vaccination. Sample subset: HCoV-OC43 spike overlapping peptide pool stimulation. The receptor's source is a human donor who received a COVID-19 vaccine. The CDR3 sequence is CASSLDASVQPQHF. Written as DNA, the CDR3 is TGTGCCAGCAGCTTGGACGCATCTGTCCAGCCCCAGCATTTT.